This T cell receptor (beta chain) emerged from a study of shared clonotypes between healthy human individuals. General observations from the study: The diversity represented, both genetic and in exposure history, was limited by few donors.

In the case of this clone: Its antigen is undetermined.

Sequencing used immunoSEQ multiplex PCR; TCRdb keeps in-frame clones, though not all of them. The sample records approximately 1,500,000 clones, 95% to 99% being singletons. In germline, CDR1 is SGHNT, CDR2 YYREEE (reference sequence). The CDR3 spans 14 residues. Trimming removed 6 bases at V and 5 bases at J, with 18 bases between. The TCR comes from a man younger than 45 in good health. The sequenced sample consisted of naive CD4+ T cells sorted from blood. Subset: CD45RA+ positively selected. This chain joins TRBV5-4 and TRBJ2-7; no firm D call. In DNA form, the CDR3 reads TGTGCCAGCAACTCGGCCGGCCACTGGGACGAGCAGTACTTC. Protein sequence: CASNSAGHWDEQYF.